The text below deals with one T cell receptor (beta chain). This entry comes from a study of blood T cell repertoires in COVID-19. Clones were read by immunoSEQ multiplex PCR, and TCRdb kept only the in-frame ones, dropping some. The table includes about 89,000 clones, 88% detected once. CDR3 length: 16 amino acids. Germline CDR1 SGDLS, CDR2 YYNGEE. Trimming took 0 bases from V and 7 from J; bases not matched to a gene: 11. The sample taken for sequencing was peripheral blood. The chain carries TRBV9 and TRBJ2-7, with 9 positions matching TRBD2. The sequence was obtained from a man between 60 and 70 years old with acute or convalescent COVID-19. DNA for the CDR3: TGTGCCAGCAGCGTAGGCCAGGGCGGGAGGGTGGAAGAGCAGTACTTC. Its protein is CASSVGQGGRVEEQYF.